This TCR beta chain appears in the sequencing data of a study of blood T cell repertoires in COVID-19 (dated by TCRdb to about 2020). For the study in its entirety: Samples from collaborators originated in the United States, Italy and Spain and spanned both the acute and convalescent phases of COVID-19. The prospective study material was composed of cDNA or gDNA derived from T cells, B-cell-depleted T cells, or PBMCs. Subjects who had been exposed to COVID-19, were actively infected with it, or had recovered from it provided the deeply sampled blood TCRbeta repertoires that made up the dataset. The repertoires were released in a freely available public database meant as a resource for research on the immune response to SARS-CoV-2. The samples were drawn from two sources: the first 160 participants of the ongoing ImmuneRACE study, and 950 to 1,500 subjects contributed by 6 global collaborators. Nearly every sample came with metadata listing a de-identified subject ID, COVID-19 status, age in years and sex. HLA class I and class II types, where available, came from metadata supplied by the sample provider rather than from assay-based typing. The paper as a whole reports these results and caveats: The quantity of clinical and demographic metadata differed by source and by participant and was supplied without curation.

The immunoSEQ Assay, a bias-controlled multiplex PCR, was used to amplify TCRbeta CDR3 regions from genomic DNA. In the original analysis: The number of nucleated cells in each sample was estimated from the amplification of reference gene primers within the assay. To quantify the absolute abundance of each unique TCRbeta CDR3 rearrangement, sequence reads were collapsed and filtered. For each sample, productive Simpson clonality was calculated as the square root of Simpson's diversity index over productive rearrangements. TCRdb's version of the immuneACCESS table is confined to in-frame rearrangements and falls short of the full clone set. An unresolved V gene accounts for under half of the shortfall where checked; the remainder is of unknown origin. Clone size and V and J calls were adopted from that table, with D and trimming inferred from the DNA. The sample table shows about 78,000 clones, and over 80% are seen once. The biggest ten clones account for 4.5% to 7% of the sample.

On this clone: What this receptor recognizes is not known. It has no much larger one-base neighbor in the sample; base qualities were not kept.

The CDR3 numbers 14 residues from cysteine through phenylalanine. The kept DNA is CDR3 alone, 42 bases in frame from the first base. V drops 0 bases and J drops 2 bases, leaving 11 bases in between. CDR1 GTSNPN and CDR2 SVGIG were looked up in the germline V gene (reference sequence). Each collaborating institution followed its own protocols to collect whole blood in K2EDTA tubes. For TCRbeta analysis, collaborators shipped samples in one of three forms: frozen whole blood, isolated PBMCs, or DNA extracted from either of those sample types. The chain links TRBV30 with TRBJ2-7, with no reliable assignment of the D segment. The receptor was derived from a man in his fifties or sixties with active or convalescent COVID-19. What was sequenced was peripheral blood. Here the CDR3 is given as CAWSVNLSPYEQYF. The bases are TGTGCCTGGAGTGTAAATCTCTCCCCCTACGAGCAGTACTTC.